The 8 T cell receptor beta chains reported below all come from one sample, sequenced in a study of T cell repertoires in ileal Crohn's disease. As to time point: neoterminal ileum biopsy at postoperative endoscopy, about 6 months after surgery. Sequencing used immunoSEQ multiplex PCR; TCRdb keeps in-frame clones, though not all of them. The table records about 62,000 clones, less than 90% of them present only once. Specimen: ileal tissue. Receptor source: an adult with Crohn's disease.

The chain links TRBV19 to TRBJ1-1; D perhaps matches TRBD1 (6 bases). The CDR3 is made up of 14 amino acids. Deletions cut 5 bases from V and 7 bases from J, with 17 bases between. Per germline, CDR1 LNHDA and CDR2 SQIVND (reference sequence). CDR3 region: CASSSDSGLGEAFF. As DNA, the CDR3 is TGTGCCAGTAGTTCGGACAGTGGACTTGGTGAAGCTTTCTTT.

This clone occurred once. The rearrangement joins TRBV5-8 to TRBJ2-1, with a possible D match to TRBD1 (5 bases). Trimming took off 1 base at V and 2 bases at J, with 16 bases between the two ends. CDR1 and CDR2 (germline): SGHTS, YDEGEE. There are 17 residues in the CDR3. CDR3 loop: CASSLRIKGSTYNEQFF. The CDR3 bases are TGTGCCAGCAGCTTGAGGATTAAGGGGTCCACCTACAATGAGCAGTTCTTC.

V gene TRBV19 combines with J gene TRBJ2-7, with 10 bases fitting TRBD2. Germline trimming cut 6 bases from V and 0 bases from J; bases unmatched to any gene: 2. The CDR3 loop spans 14 amino acids. Germline CDR1 reads LNHDA; CDR2 reads SQIVND (reference sequence). The CDR3 region is CASSPSGSSYEQYF. The CDR3 DNA reads TGTGCCAGTAGCCCTAGCGGGAGCTCCTACGAGCAGTACTTC.

The table lists this clone with a few counts. This rearrangement joins TRBV18 to TRBJ1-6; D is unresolved. The CDR3 loop spans 14 amino acids. V shed 6 bases and J shed 5 bases, with 11 bases lying between them. Germline loops: CDR1 KGHSH, CDR2 LQKENI. Here the CDR3 DNA reads TGTGCCAGCTCTTTCAGTGAAAATAATTCACCCCTCCACTTT. As protein: CASSFSENNSPLHF. Full variable domain (missing parts from reference TRBV18 and TRBJ1-6): NAGVMQNPRHLVRRRGQEARLRCSPMKGHSHVYWYRQLPEEGLKFMVYLQKENIIDESGMPKERFSAEFPKEGPSILRIQQVVRGDSAAYFCASSFSENNSPLHFGNGTRLTVT.

Only one count was recorded for this clone. The gene calls are TRBV20-1 and TRBJ1-2; 7 bases align to TRBD1. Per germline, CDR1 DFQATT and CDR2 SNEGSKA (reference sequence). V gave up 7 bases and J gave up 8 bases; unmatched junction bases: 4. This CDR3 is 10 amino acids long. This CDR3 reads CSVTGPGYTF. CDR3 coding DNA: TGCAGTGTGACAGGGCCAGGCTACACCTTC.

J is TRBJ2-7 and V is TRBV30, with a possible D match to TRBD1 (6 bases). Germline lookup yields CDR1 GTSNPN and CDR2 SVGIG (reference sequence). Trimming stripped 2 bases from V and 7 bases from J, with 18 bases between. This CDR3 has 14 residues. This chain's CDR3 is CAWSPRLQGREQYF. CDR3 coding DNA: TGTGCCTGGAGTCCCCGCCTACAGGGTCGGGAGCAGTACTTC. Variable domain in full (rest from reference TRBV30 and TRBJ2-7): SQTIHQWPATLVQPVGSPLSLECTVEGTSNPNLYWYRQAAGRGLQLLFYSVGIGQISSEVPQNLSASRPQDRQFILSSKKLLLSDSGFYLCAWSPRLQGREQYFGPGTRLTVT.

This sequence joins TRBV10-3 and TRBJ1-2; D might be TRBD1 (6 bases). Between the trimmed V and J ends, which lost 4 bases and 4 bases, there was a span of 10 bases. There are 13 residues in the CDR3. The V gene's germline CDR1 is ENHRY and CDR2 SYGVKD. The CDR3 loop is CAISGIQGYGYTF. CDR3 DNA: TGTGCCATCAGTGGAATACAGGGCTATGGCTACACCTTC.

The V and J genes are TRBV14 and TRBJ1-2, with 8 nucleotides matching TRBD1. Germline V gene data show CDR1 as SGHDN and CDR2 as FVKESK. Unmatched junction bases numbered 8, after V lost 4 bases and J lost 1 base. The CDR3 is 16 amino acids. Here the CDR3 reads CASSPTGQGNNYGYTF. The CDR3 nucleotides read TGTGCCAGCAGCCCTACAGGACAGGGAAATAACTATGGCTACACCTTC.